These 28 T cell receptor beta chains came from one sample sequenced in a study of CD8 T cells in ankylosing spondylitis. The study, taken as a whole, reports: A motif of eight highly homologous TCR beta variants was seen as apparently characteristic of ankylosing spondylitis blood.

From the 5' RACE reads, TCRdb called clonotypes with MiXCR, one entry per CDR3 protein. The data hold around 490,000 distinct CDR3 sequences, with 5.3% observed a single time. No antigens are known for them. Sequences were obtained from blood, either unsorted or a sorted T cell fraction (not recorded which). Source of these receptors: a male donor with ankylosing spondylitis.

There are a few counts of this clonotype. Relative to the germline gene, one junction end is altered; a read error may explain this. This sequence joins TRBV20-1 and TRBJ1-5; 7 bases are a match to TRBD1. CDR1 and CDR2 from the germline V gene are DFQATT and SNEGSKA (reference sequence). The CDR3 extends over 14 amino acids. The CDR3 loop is CSARDPRGNQPQHF. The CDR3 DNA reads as TGCAGTGCTCGAGATCCCAGGGGGAATCAGCCCCAGCATTTT.

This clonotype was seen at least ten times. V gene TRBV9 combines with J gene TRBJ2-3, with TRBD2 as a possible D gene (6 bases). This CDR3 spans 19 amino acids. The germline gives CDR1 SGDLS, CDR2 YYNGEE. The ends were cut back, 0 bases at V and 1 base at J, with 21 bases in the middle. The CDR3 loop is CASSVGDGTWRHGTDTQYF. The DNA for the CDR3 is TGTGCCAGCAGCGTAGGCGACGGGACTTGGCGCCATGGCACAGATACGCAGTATTTT.

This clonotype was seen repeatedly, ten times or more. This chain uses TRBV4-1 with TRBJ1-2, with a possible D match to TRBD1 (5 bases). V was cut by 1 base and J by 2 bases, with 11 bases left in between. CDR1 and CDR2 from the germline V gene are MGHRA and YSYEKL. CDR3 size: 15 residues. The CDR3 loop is CASSQAPGLNYGYTF. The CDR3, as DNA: TGCGCCAGCAGCCAAGCCCCAGGGTTGAACTATGGCTACACCTTC.

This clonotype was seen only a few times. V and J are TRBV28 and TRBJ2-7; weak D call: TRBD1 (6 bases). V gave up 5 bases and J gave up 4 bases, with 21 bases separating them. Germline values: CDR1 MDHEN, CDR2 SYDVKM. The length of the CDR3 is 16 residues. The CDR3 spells CASSGVDSTAIYEQYF. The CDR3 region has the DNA TGTGCCAGCAGTGGGGTGGACAGTACCGCGATTTACGAGCAGTACTTC.

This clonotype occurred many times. The CDR3 DNA reads as TGCGCCAGCAGCTTGGTCACTAGCGGGAGCTATGAGCAGTTCTTC. Encoded protein: CASSLVTSGSYEQFF. V gene TRBV5-1 combines with J gene TRBJ2-1, with 11 bases aligning to TRBD2. This CDR3 is built from 15 residues. Germline V gene sequence: CDR1 SGHRS, CDR2 YFSETQ. Trimming removed 0 bases from V and 8 bases from J; junction bases left unmatched: 4.

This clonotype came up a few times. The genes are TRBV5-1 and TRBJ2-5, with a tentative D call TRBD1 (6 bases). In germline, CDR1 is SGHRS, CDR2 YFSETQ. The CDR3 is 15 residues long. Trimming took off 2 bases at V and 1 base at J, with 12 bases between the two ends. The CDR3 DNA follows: TGCGCCAGCAGCTTCTCCGGACAGTTCCAAGAGACCCAGTACTTC. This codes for CASSFSGQFQETQYF.

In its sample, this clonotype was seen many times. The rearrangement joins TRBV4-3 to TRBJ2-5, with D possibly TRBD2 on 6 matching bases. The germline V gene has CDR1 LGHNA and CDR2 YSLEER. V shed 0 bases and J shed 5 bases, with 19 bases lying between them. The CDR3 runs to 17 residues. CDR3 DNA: TGCGCCAGCAGCCAAGATATCCTCGGGGGTGCTCCGGAGACCCAGTACTTC. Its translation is CASSQDILGGAPETQYF.

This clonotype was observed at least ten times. The CDR3 DNA sequence: TGTGCCAGCAGGGACAGGAGAAATGAAAAACTGTTTTTT. As protein: CASRDRRNEKLFF. V gene TRBV6-6 combines with J gene TRBJ1-4; 7 nucleotides agree with TRBD1. The V and J ends lost 6 bases and 5 bases, in that order; junction bases with no gene match: 3. The CDR3 consists of 13 residues. Germline-derived CDR1 and CDR2 are MNHNY and SVGAGI (reference sequence).

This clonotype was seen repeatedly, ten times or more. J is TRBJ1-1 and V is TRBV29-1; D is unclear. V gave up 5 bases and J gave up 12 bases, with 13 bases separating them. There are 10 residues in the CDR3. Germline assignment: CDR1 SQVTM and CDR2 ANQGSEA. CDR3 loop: CSVMRPEPFF. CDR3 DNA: TGCAGCGTTATGCGCCCCGAGCCTTTCTTT.

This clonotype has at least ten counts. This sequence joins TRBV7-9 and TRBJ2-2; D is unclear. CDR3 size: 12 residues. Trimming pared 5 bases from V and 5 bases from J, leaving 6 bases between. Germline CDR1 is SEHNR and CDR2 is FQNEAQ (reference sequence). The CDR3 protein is CASSPSTGELFF. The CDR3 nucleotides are TGTGCCAGCAGCCCCTCGACCGGGGAGCTGTTTTTT.

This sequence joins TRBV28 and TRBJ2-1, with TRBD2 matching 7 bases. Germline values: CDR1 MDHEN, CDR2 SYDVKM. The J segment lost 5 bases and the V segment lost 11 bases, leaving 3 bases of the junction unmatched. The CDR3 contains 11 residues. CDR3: CAGGGHNEQFF. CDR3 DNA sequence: TGTGCCGGGGGGGGACACAATGAGCAGTTCTTC.

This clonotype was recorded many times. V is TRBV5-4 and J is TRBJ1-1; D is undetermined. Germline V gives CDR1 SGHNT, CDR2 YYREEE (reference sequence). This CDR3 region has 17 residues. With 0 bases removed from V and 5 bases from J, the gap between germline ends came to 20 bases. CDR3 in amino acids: CASSLALGGGPGTEAFF. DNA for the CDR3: TGTGCCAGCAGCTTGGCTCTTGGTGGAGGGCCGGGGACTGAAGCTTTCTTT.

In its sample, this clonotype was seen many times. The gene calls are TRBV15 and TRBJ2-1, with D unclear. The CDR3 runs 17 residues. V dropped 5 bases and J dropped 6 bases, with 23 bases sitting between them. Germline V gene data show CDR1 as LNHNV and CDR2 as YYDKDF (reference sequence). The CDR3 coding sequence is TGTGCCACCAGCCGGACCTCAACAACCCAAATAACCAATGAGCAGTTCTTC. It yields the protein CATSRTSTTQITNEQFF.

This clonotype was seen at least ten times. CDR3 sequence (DNA): TGCAGCGTTAAGAAGGGGTCGAACACTGAAGCTTTCTTT. Translation: CSVKKGSNTEAFF. This chain connects TRBV29-1 to TRBJ1-1; the D gene is possibly TRBD1 (5 bases). Trimming left V 5 bases short and J 1 base short, with 11 bases between. Germline CDR1 and CDR2: SQVTM and ANQGSEA. The CDR3 is 13 residues long.

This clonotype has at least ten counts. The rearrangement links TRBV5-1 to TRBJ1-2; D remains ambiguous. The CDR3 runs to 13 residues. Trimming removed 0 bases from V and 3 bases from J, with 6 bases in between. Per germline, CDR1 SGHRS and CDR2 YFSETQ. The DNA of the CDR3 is TGCGCCAGCAGCTTGGCCGGGTACTATGGCTACACCTTC. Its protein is CASSLAGYYGYTF.

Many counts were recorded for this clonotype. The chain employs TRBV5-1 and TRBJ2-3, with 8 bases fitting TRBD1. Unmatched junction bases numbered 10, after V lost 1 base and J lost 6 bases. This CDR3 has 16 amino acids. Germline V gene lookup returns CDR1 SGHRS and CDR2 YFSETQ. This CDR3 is CASSLIPGQAPDTQYF. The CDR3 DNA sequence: TGCGCCAGCAGCTTGATCCCGGGACAGGCACCGGATACGCAGTATTTT.

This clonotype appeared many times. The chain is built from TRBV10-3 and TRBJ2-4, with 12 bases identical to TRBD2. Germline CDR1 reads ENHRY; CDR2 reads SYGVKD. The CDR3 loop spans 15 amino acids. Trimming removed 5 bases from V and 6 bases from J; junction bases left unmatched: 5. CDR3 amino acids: CAISSSGGAPNIQYF. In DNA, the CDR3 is TGTGCCATCAGTTCTAGCGGGGGGGCACCAAACATTCAGTACTTC.

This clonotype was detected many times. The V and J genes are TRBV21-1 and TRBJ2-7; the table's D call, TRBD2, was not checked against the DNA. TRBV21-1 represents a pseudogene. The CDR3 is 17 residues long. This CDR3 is CASSSGAGAGATYEQYF. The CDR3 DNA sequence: TGTGCCAGCAGCTCCGGGGCCGGCGCGGGAGCAACTTACGAGCAGTACTTC.

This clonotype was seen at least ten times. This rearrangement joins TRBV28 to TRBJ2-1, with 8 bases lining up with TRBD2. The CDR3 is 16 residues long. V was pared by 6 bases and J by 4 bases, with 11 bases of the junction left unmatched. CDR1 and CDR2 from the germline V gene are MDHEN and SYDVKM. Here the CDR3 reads CASSGGVGRRYNEQFF. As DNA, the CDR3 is TGTGCCAGCAGCGGGGGGGTCGGTCGACGATACAATGAGCAGTTCTTC.

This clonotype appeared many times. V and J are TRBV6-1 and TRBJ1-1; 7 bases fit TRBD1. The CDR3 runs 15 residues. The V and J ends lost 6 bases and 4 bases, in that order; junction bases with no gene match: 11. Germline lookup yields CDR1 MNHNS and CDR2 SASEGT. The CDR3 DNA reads TGTGCCAGCAGGGCAGGGGGGATTGGCGGCACTGAAGCTTTCTTT. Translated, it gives CASRAGGIGGTEAFF.

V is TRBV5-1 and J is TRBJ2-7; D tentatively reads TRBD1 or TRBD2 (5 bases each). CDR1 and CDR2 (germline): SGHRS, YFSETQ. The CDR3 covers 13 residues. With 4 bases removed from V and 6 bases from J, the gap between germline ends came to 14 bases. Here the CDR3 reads CASSRDPEGEQYF. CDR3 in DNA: TGCGCCAGCAGCAGGGACCCCGAGGGCGAGCAGTACTTC. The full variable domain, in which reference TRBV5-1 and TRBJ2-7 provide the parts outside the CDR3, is KAGVTQTPRYLIKTRGQQVTLSCSPISGHRSVSWYQQTPGQGLQFLFEYFSETQRNKGNFPGRFSGRQFSNSRSEMNVSTLELGDSALYLCASSRDPEGEQYFGPGTRLTVT.

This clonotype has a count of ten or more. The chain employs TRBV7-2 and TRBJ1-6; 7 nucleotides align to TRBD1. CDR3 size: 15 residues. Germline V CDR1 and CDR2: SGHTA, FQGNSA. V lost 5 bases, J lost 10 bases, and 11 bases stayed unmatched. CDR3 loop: CASSPQGGSLSPLHF. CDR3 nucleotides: TGTGCCAGCAGCCCCCAGGGGGGCAGCTTGTCACCCCTCCACTTT.

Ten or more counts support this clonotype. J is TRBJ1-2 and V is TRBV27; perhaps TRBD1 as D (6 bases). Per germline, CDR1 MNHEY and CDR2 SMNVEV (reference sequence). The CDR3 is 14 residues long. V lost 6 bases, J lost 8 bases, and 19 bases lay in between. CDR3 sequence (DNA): TGTGCCAGCAGCCTAAACGGGGGGGGCGGGGGCTACACCTTC. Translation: CASSLNGGGGGYTF.

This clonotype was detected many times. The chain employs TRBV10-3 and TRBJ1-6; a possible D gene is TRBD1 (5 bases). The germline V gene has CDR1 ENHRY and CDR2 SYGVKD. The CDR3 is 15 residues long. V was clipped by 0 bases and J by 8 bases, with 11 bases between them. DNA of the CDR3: TGTGCCATCAGTGAGTCGGCAGGGTTAGATTCACCCCTCCACTTT. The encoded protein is CAISESAGLDSPLHF.

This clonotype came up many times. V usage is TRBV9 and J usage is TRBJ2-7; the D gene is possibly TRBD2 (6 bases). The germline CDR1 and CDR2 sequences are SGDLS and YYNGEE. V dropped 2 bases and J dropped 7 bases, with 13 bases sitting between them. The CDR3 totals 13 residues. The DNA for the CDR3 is TGTGCCAGCAGCGTTTATTGGGGGAGGGAGCAGTACTTC. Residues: CASSVYWGREQYF.

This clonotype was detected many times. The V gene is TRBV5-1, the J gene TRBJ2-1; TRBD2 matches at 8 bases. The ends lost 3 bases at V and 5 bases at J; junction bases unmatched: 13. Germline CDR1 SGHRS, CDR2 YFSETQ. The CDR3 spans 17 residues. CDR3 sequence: CASSWGLDTTLHNEQFF. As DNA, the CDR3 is TGCGCCAGCAGCTGGGGACTAGATACCACCTTGCACAATGAGCAGTTCTTC.

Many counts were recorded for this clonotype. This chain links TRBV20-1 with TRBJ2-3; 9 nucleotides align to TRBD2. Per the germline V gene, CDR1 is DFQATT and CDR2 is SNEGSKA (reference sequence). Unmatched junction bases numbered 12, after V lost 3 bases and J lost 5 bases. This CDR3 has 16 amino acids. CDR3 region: CSASPVVWTSEDTQYF. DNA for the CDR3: TGCAGTGCTAGTCCCGTGGTTTGGACTAGCGAAGATACGCAGTATTTT.

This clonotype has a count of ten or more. The CDR3 DNA reads as TGTGCCACCAGTGGCAGCGGGGAGACGCAGTATTTT. Its translation is CATSGSGETQYF. The rearrangement uses TRBV24-1 and TRBJ2-3; 7 bases match TRBD2. The V and J ends lost 5 bases and 9 bases, in that order; junction bases with no gene match: 4. The CDR3 spans 12 residues. Germline loops: CDR1 KGHDR, CDR2 SFDVKD.